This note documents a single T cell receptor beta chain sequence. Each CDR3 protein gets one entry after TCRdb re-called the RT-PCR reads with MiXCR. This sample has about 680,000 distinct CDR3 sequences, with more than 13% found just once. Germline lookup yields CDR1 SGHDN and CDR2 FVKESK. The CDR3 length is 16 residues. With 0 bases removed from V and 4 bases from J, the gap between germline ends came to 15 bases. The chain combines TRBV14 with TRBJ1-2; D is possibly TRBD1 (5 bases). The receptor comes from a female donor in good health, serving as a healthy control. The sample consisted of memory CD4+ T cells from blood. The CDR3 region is CASSQDRGLASYGYTF. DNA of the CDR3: TGTGCCAGCAGCCAAGACCGGGGGTTGGCTTCCTATGGCTACACCTTC.